This is a list of T cell receptor beta chains from one sample in a study of T cells in Graves' hyperthyroidism and ophthalmopathy. MiXCR, applied by TCRdb to the multiplex PCR reads, yields one record per CDR3 protein. The data contain around 500,000 distinct CDR3 sequences, approximately 14% of them seen just once; the ten biggest clones take up approximately 15%. Sequencing used blood. The source is a woman aged 35 to 49 with Graves' hyperthyroidism. The CDR3 runs from the conserved cysteine through the conserved F or W. A D gene is named only where the DNA matches it firmly. Clone size appears in some rows only: once, few, many, or a class for an expanded clone.

cdr3_aa: CASSIQGGRVGTWETQYF; cdr3_nt: TGTGCCAGCAGTATCCAAGGGGGCCGGGTGGGCACCTGGGAGACCCAGTACTTC; clone_size: .; v_call: TRBV28; d_call: TRBD1; j_call: TRBJ2-5
cdr3_aa: CASAFLMSGVRWNEQFF; cdr3_nt: TGTGCCAGCGCCTTCTTAATGTCGGGAGTTCGGTGGAATGAGCAGTTCTTC; clone_size: many; v_call: TRBV27; d_call: .; j_call: TRBJ2-1
cdr3_aa: CSARSFNIPGQANYGYTF; cdr3_nt: TGCAGTGCTAGATCCTTTAATATACCGGGACAAGCTAACTATGGCTACACCTTC; clone_size: many; v_call: TRBV20-1; d_call: .; j_call: TRBJ1-2
cdr3_aa: CASSFGQGGRETQYF; cdr3_nt: TGTGCCAGCAGCTTTGGACAGGGAGGCCGAGAGACCCAGTACTTC; clone_size: many; v_call: TRBV7-8; d_call: TRBD1; j_call: TRBJ2-5
cdr3_aa: CSASMAGGQPQHF; cdr3_nt: TGCAGTGCTAGTATGGCAGGGGGTCAGCCCCAGCATTTT; clone_size: few; v_call: TRBV20-1; d_call: TRBD1; j_call: TRBJ1-5
cdr3_aa: CASSLNRMYEQYF; cdr3_nt: TGTGCCAGCAGCCTAAATAGGATGTACGAGCAGTACTTC; clone_size: many; v_call: TRBV3-1; d_call: .; j_call: TRBJ2-7
cdr3_aa: CASSESTGTYNEQFF; cdr3_nt: TGTGCCAGCAGTGAGTCTACCGGGACGTACAATGAGCAGTTCTTC; clone_size: many; v_call: TRBV6-1; d_call: .; j_call: TRBJ2-1
cdr3_aa: CASSLLGGNGYEQYF; cdr3_nt: TGCGCCAGCAGCCTCCTAGGGGGGAACGGCTACGAGCAGTACTTC; clone_size: .; v_call: TRBV5-1; d_call: .; j_call: TRBJ2-7
cdr3_aa: CSARDLSTSGANVLTF; cdr3_nt: TGCAGTGCTAGAGATCTGAGTACCTCTGGGGCCAACGTCCTGACTTTC; clone_size: .; v_call: TRBV20-1; d_call: .; j_call: TRBJ2-6
cdr3_aa: CASSLYTKRQETQYF; cdr3_nt: TGTGCCAGCAGTTTATACACAAAACGTCAAGAGACCCAGTACTTC; clone_size: many; v_call: TRBV28; d_call: .; j_call: TRBJ2-5
cdr3_aa: CSARADLLETQYF; cdr3_nt: TGCAGTGCTAGAGCAGACTTGCTAGAGACCCAGTACTTC; clone_size: many; v_call: TRBV20-1; d_call: .; j_call: TRBJ2-5
cdr3_aa: CASTGSGRGYNEQFF; cdr3_nt: TGTGCCAGCACCGGAAGCGGGAGGGGGTACAATGAGCAGTTCTTC; clone_size: many; v_call: TRBV6-1; d_call: TRBD2; j_call: TRBJ2-1
cdr3_aa: CAWSVSRTSGRGDTQYF; cdr3_nt: TGTGCCTGGAGTGTGTCCCGGACTAGCGGGAGGGGTGATACGCAGTATTTT; clone_size: .; v_call: TRBV30; d_call: TRBD2; j_call: TRBJ2-3
cdr3_aa: CASSQDLYSYNEQFF; cdr3_nt: TGTGCCAGCAGCCAAGACTTGTACTCCTACAATGAGCAGTTCTTC; clone_size: many; v_call: TRBV3-1; d_call: .; j_call: TRBJ2-1
cdr3_aa: CASSFQPEYGYTF; cdr3_nt: TGTGCCAGCAGCTTCCAACCGGAGTATGGCTACACCTTC; clone_size: many; v_call: TRBV7-3; d_call: .; j_call: TRBJ1-2
cdr3_aa: CASSPSGGGYEQYF; cdr3_nt: TGTGCCAGCAGCCCGTCTGGGGGGGGGTACGAGCAGTACTTC; clone_size: many; v_call: TRBV7-2; d_call: TRBD2; j_call: TRBJ2-7
cdr3_aa: CASSRYDSYEQYF; cdr3_nt: TGTGCCAGCAGCCGATATGACTCCTACGAGCAGTACTTC; clone_size: .; v_call: TRBV7-9; d_call: .; j_call: TRBJ2-7
cdr3_aa: CASRSENYGYTF; cdr3_nt: TGTGCCAGCAGGTCGGAGAACTATGGCTACACCTTC; clone_size: many; v_call: TRBV6-1; d_call: .; j_call: TRBJ1-2
cdr3_aa: CSARDVATSPQHF; cdr3_nt: TGCAGTGCTAGAGATGTAGCGACTTCCCCCCAGCATTTT; clone_size: .; v_call: TRBV20-1; d_call: .; j_call: TRBJ1-5
cdr3_aa: CASSIQGGRAGNTIYF; cdr3_nt: TGTGCCAGCAGTATCCAAGGGGGCCGGGCTGGAAACACCATATATTTT; clone_size: few; v_call: TRBV28; d_call: TRBD1; j_call: TRBJ1-3
cdr3_aa: CSAEAGTGDTEAFF; cdr3_nt: TGCAGTGCTGAGGCCGGGACAGGGGACACTGAAGCTTTCTTT; clone_size: many; v_call: TRBV20-1; d_call: TRBD1; j_call: TRBJ1-1
cdr3_aa: CASSFSDRGLGYTF; cdr3_nt: TGTGCCAGCAGTTTCTCCGACAGGGGGCTCGGCTACACCTTC; clone_size: many; v_call: TRBV28; d_call: TRBD1; j_call: TRBJ1-2
cdr3_aa: CASSVGRDGTGELFF; cdr3_nt: TGTGCCAGCAGTGTCGGGAGGGACGGCACCGGGGAGCTGTTTTTT; clone_size: many; v_call: TRBV12-3/TRBV12-4; d_call: TRBD2; j_call: TRBJ2-2
cdr3_aa: CASSEFLSTNEKLFF; cdr3_nt: TGTGCCAGCAGTGAATTCCTGTCAACTAATGAAAAACTGTTTTTT; clone_size: .; v_call: TRBV2; d_call: .; j_call: TRBJ1-4
cdr3_aa: CASSPTGQGSDTQYF; cdr3_nt: TGTGCCAGCAGTCCCACGGGACAGGGATCAGATACGCAGTATTTT; clone_size: many; v_call: TRBV28; d_call: TRBD1; j_call: TRBJ2-3
cdr3_aa: CASSFSGGRGYTF; cdr3_nt: TGTGCCAGCAGCTTTTCAGGGGGCAGAGGCTACACCTTC; clone_size: many; v_call: TRBV7-2; d_call: TRBD1; j_call: TRBJ1-2
cdr3_aa: CASTPGLAAYYEQYF; cdr3_nt: TGTGCCAGCACACCGGGACTAGCGGCCTACTACGAGCAGTACTTC; clone_size: .; v_call: TRBV6-1; d_call: TRBD2; j_call: TRBJ2-7
cdr3_aa: CASRVGTRNTGELFF; cdr3_nt: TGTGCCAGCAGAGTCGGGACTAGAAACACCGGGGAGCTGTTTTTT; clone_size: .; v_call: TRBV27; d_call: TRBD2; j_call: TRBJ2-2
cdr3_aa: CASSTGPQNTEAFF; cdr3_nt: TGTGCCAGCAGTACGGGACCCCAGAACACTGAAGCTTTCTTT; clone_size: few; v_call: TRBV12-3/TRBV12-4; d_call: .; j_call: TRBJ1-1
cdr3_aa: CASSIFSLAGANEQFF; cdr3_nt: TGTGCCAGCTCAATCTTTTCCCTAGCGGGAGCGAATGAGCAGTTCTTC; clone_size: many; v_call: TRBV18; d_call: TRBD2; j_call: TRBJ2-1
cdr3_aa: CASTLPGDEQFF; cdr3_nt: TGTGCCAGCACCCTCCCGGGGGATGAGCAGTTCTTC; clone_size: many; v_call: TRBV28; d_call: .; j_call: TRBJ2-1
cdr3_aa: CSVEIQGTSGTMLGTQYF; cdr3_nt: TGCAGCGTTGAAATACAGGGGACTAGCGGGACGATGCTGGGGACCCAGTACTTC; clone_size: .; v_call: TRBV29-1; d_call: TRBD2; j_call: TRBJ2-5
cdr3_aa: CASSSRDEWKLFF; cdr3_nt: TGTGCCAGCAGTTCCCGGGACGAATGGAAACTGTTTTTT; clone_size: many; v_call: TRBV7-9; d_call: .; j_call: TRBJ1-4
cdr3_aa: CAISDKGAWETQYF; cdr3_nt: TGTGCCATCAGCGACAAGGGGGCCTGGGAGACCCAGTACTTC; clone_size: once; v_call: TRBV10-3; d_call: TRBD1; j_call: TRBJ2-5
cdr3_aa: CASSLGAGFYGYTF; cdr3_nt: TGTGCCAGCAGTTTGGGGGCTGGTTTCTATGGCTACACCTTC; clone_size: many; v_call: TRBV28; d_call: .; j_call: TRBJ1-2
cdr3_aa: CSASAGDADEQFF; cdr3_nt: TGCAGTGCTTCAGCGGGAGATGCGGATGAGCAGTTCTTC; clone_size: few; v_call: TRBV20-1; d_call: TRBD2; j_call: TRBJ2-1
cdr3_aa: CASKGGITDTQYF; cdr3_nt: TGTGCCAGCAAGGGCGGAATCACAGATACGCAGTATTTT; clone_size: many; v_call: TRBV11-2; d_call: .; j_call: TRBJ2-3
cdr3_aa: CSARPPAGVGSGNTIYF; cdr3_nt: TGCAGTGCTAGACCCCCCGCGGGGGTCGGCTCTGGAAACACCATATATTTT; clone_size: few; v_call: TRBV20-1; d_call: .; j_call: TRBJ1-3
cdr3_aa: CASSSSGSSGNTIYF; cdr3_nt: TGTGCCAGCAGCTCTTCCGGTAGCTCGGGAAACACCATATATTTT; clone_size: .; v_call: TRBV5-6; d_call: .; j_call: TRBJ1-3
cdr3_aa: CASLRREYEQYF; cdr3_nt: TGTGCCAGCCTCCGAAGGGAGTACGAGCAGTACTTC; clone_size: .; v_call: TRBV6-1; d_call: .; j_call: TRBJ2-7
cdr3_aa: CASSVGGDNTEAFF; cdr3_nt: TGTGCCAGCAGCGTAGGGGGGGATAACACTGAAGCTTTCTTT; clone_size: many; v_call: TRBV9; d_call: .; j_call: TRBJ1-1
cdr3_aa: CASSFMGLVDGYTF; cdr3_nt: TGTGCCAGCAGTTTTATGGGGCTTGTTGATGGCTACACCTTC; clone_size: many; v_call: TRBV12-3/TRBV12-4; d_call: .; j_call: TRBJ1-2
cdr3_aa: CSVEDSRETQYF; cdr3_nt: TGCAGCGTTGAGGATTCCCGAGAGACCCAGTACTTC; clone_size: many; v_call: TRBV29-1; d_call: .; j_call: TRBJ2-5
cdr3_aa: CASSLGRLIGNTIYF; cdr3_nt: TGTGCCAGCAGTTTAGGCAGGTTGATTGGAAACACCATATATTTT; clone_size: many; v_call: TRBV28; d_call: .; j_call: TRBJ1-3
cdr3_aa: CASSYLAGGPSNTGKLFF; cdr3_nt: TGTGCCAGCAGCTACCTAGCGGGAGGGCCCTCGAACACCGGGAAGCTGTTTTTT; clone_size: few; v_call: TRBV7-2; d_call: TRBD2; j_call: TRBJ2-2
cdr3_aa: CASSVSPDESYEQYF; cdr3_nt: TGTGCCAGCAGCGTCTCTCCGGACGAATCCTACGAGCAGTACTTC; clone_size: many; v_call: TRBV7-8; d_call: .; j_call: TRBJ2-7
cdr3_aa: CASSSYRDRGHEQFF; cdr3_nt: TGTGCCAGCAGTTCCTATCGGGACAGGGGCCATGAGCAGTTCTTC; clone_size: many; v_call: TRBV6-2/TRBV6-3; d_call: TRBD1; j_call: TRBJ2-1
cdr3_aa: CASSLDRTGETQYF; cdr3_nt: TGCGCCAGCAGCTTAGACAGGACTGGAGAGACCCAGTACTTC; clone_size: .; v_call: TRBV5-1; d_call: .; j_call: TRBJ2-5
cdr3_aa: CASRRAETSTDTQYF; cdr3_nt: TGTGCCAGCAGAAGGGCTGAAACTAGCACAGATACGCAGTATTTT; clone_size: many; v_call: TRBV2; d_call: .; j_call: TRBJ2-3
cdr3_aa: CASSPAGTGYLIEAFF; cdr3_nt: TGTGCCAGCAGCCCAGCCGGGACAGGGTACCTGATTGAAGCTTTCTTT; clone_size: few; v_call: TRBV27; d_call: TRBD1; j_call: TRBJ1-1
cdr3_aa: CASSNRGAQGTDTQYF; cdr3_nt: TGTGCCAGCTCGAACCGAGGAGCTCAGGGCACAGATACGCAGTATTTT; clone_size: many; v_call: TRBV18; d_call: .; j_call: TRBJ2-3
cdr3_aa: CAWSASPAGPYNEQFF; cdr3_nt: TGTGCCTGGAGTGCATCCCCAGCGGGACCCTACAATGAGCAGTTCTTC; clone_size: many; v_call: TRBV30; d_call: TRBD2; j_call: TRBJ2-1